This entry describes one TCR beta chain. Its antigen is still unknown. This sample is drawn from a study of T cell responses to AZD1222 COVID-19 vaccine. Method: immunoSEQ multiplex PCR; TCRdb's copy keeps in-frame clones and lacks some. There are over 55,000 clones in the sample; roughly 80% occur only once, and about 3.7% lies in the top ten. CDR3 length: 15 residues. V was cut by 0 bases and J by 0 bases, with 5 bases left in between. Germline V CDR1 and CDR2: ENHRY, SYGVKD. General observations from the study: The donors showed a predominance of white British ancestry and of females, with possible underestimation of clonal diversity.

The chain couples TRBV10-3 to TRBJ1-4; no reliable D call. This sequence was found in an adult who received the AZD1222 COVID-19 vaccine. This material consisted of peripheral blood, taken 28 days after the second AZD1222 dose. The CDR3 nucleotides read TGTGCCATCAGTGAGTCGCGGTCAACTAATGAAAAACTGTTTTTT. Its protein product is CAISESRSTNEKLFF.